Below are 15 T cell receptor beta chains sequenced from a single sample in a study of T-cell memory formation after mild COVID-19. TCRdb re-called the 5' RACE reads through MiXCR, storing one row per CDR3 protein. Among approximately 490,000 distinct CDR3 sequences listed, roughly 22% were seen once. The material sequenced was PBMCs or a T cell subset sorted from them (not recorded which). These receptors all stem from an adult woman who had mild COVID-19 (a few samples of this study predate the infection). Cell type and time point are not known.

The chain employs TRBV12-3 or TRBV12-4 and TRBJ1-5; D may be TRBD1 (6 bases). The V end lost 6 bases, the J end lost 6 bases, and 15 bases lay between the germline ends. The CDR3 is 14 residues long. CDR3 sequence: CASSPSGGGQPQHF. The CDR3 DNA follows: TGTGCCAGCAGCCCTTCTGGGGGCGGTCAGCCCCAGCATTTT.

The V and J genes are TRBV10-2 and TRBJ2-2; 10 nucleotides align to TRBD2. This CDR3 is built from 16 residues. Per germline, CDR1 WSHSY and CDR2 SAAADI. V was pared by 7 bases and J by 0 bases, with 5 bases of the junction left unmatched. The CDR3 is CASIGLADTNTGELFF. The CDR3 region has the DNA TGCGCCAGCATCGGACTAGCGGATACGAACACCGGGGAGCTGTTTTTT.

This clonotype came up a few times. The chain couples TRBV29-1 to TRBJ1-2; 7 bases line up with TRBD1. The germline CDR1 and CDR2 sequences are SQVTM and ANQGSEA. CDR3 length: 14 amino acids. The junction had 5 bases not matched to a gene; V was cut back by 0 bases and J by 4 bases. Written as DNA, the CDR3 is TGCAGCGTTGAAGATCAAGGGGGCTCCTATGGCTACACCTTC. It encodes CSVEDQGGSYGYTF.

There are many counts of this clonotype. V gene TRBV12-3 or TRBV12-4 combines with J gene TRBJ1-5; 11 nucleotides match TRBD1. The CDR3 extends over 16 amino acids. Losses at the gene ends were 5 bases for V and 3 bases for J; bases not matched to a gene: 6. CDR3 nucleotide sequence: TGTGCCAGCAGTCAGGGACAGGGGGTCCTCAATCAGCCCCAGCATTTT. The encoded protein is CASSQGQGVLNQPQHF.

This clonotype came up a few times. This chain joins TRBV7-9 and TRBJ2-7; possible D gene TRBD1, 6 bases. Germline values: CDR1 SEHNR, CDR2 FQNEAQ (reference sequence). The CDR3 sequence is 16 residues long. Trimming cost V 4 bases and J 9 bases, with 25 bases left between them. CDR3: CASSSALGQFRTLQYF. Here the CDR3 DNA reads TGTGCCAGCAGCTCGGCCCTCGGACAGTTCCGTACCCTGCAGTACTTC.

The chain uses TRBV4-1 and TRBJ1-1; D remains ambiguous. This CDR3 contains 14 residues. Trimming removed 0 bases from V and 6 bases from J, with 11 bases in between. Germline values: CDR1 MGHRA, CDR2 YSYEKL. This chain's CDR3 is CASSQEPLHAEAFF. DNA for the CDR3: TGCGCCAGCAGCCAAGAACCATTACATGCTGAAGCTTTCTTT.

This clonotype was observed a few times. Written as DNA, the CDR3 is TGCGCCAGCAGCCACCCGGGACAGTTGAACACTGAAGCTTTCTTT. It is translated as CASSHPGQLNTEAFF. The V and J genes are TRBV4-1 and TRBJ1-1, with 7 bases lining up with TRBD1. CDR1 and CDR2 (germline): MGHRA, YSYEKL. V lost 3 bases, J lost 0 bases, and 4 bases stayed unmatched. This CDR3 region has 15 residues.

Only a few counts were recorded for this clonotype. The CDR3 here is CTGRRAGEKLFF. CDR3 nucleotide sequence: TGCACCGGAAGAAGGGCAGGTGAAAAACTGTTTTTT. This chain uses TRBV20-1 with TRBJ1-4; D unresolved. The CDR3 is 12 amino acids. CDR1 and CDR2 from the germline V gene are DFQATT and SNEGSKA (reference sequence).

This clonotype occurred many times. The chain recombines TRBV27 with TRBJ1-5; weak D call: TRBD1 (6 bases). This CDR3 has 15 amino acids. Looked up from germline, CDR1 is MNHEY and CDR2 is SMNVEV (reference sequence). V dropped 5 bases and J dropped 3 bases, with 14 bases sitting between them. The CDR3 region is CASSPGGAYNQPQHF. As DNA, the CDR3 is TGTGCCAGCAGTCCCGGGGGGGCATACAATCAGCCCCAGCATTTT.

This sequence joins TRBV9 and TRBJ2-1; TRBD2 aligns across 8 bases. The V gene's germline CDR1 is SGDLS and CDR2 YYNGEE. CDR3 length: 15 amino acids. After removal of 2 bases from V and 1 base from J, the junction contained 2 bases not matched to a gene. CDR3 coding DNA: TGTGCCAGCAGCGTTACTAGCGGATCCTACAATGAGCAGTTCTTC. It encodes CASSVTSGSYNEQFF.

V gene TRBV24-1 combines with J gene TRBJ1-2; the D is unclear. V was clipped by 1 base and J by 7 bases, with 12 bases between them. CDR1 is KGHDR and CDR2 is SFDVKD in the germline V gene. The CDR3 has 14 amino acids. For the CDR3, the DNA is TGTGCCACCAGTGATTTCCCCGGGAATCGTGGCTACACCTTC. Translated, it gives CATSDFPGNRGYTF.

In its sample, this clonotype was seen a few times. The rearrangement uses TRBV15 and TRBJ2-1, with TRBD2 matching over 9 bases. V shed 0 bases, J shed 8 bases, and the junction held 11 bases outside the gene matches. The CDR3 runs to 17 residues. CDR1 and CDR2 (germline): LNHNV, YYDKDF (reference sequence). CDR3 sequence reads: CATSRDLGLAGNDEQFF. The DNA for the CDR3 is TGTGCCACCAGCAGAGATTTGGGCCTAGCGGGAAACGATGAGCAGTTCTTC.

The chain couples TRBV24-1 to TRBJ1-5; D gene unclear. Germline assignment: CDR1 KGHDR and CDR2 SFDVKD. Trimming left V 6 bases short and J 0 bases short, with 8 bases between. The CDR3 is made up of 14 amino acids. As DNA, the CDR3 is TGTGCCACCAGTCGCGGGGTTAGCAATCAGCCCCAGCATTTT. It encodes CATSRGVSNQPQHF.

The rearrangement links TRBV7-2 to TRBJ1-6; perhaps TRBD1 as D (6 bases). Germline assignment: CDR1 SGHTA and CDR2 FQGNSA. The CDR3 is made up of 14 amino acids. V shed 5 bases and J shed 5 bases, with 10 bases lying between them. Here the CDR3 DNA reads TGTGCCAGCAGCCCGGGACAAGATAATTCACCCCTCCACTTT. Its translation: CASSPGQDNSPLHF.

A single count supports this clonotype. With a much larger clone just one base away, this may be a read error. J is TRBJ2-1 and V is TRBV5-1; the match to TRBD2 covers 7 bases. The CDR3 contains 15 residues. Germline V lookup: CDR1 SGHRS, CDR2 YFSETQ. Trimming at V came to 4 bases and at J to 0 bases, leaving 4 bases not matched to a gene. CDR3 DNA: TGCGCCAGCAGCACAGCGGGGAGCTCCTACAATGAGCAGTTCTTC. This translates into CASSTAGSSYNEQFF.